The entry below gives a single T cell receptor (beta chain) sequence along with its context. Its antigen is unknown. The sample belongs to a study of cytomegalovirus exposure and HLA in healthy donors. Both 60 Vbeta primers and 13 Jbeta primers went into the PCR. Some clones are missing from TCRdb's copy, which holds only in-frame ones; the method was immunoSEQ multiplex PCR. This table holds around 100,000 clones, roughly four fifths found once. Germline V gene lookup returns CDR1 SEHNR and CDR2 FQNEAQ (reference sequence). Unmatched junction bases numbered 11, after V lost 6 bases and J lost 5 bases. The length of the CDR3 is 15 residues. Study results and limitations: Highest at DRB1 and lowest at HLA-C, TCR association rates differed among HLA loci in a later analysis.

The clonotype originates from a man aged 35-49 years in good health and CMV-seronegative. The sample was PBMCs. The gene calls are TRBV7-9 and TRBJ2-7; 9 positions agree with TRBD1. CDR3: CASSFPGTGQNEQYF. The CDR3 DNA is TGTGCCAGCAGTTTCCCCGGGACAGGGCAGAACGAGCAGTACTTC. Based on the CDR3 plus reference TRBV7-9 and TRBJ2-7, the full variable domain is DTGVSQNPRHKITKRGQNVTFRCDPISEHNRLYWYRQTLGQGPEFLTYFQNEAQLEKSRLLSDRFSAERPKGSFSTLEIQRTEQGDSAMYLCASSFPGTGQNEQYFGPGTRLTVT.